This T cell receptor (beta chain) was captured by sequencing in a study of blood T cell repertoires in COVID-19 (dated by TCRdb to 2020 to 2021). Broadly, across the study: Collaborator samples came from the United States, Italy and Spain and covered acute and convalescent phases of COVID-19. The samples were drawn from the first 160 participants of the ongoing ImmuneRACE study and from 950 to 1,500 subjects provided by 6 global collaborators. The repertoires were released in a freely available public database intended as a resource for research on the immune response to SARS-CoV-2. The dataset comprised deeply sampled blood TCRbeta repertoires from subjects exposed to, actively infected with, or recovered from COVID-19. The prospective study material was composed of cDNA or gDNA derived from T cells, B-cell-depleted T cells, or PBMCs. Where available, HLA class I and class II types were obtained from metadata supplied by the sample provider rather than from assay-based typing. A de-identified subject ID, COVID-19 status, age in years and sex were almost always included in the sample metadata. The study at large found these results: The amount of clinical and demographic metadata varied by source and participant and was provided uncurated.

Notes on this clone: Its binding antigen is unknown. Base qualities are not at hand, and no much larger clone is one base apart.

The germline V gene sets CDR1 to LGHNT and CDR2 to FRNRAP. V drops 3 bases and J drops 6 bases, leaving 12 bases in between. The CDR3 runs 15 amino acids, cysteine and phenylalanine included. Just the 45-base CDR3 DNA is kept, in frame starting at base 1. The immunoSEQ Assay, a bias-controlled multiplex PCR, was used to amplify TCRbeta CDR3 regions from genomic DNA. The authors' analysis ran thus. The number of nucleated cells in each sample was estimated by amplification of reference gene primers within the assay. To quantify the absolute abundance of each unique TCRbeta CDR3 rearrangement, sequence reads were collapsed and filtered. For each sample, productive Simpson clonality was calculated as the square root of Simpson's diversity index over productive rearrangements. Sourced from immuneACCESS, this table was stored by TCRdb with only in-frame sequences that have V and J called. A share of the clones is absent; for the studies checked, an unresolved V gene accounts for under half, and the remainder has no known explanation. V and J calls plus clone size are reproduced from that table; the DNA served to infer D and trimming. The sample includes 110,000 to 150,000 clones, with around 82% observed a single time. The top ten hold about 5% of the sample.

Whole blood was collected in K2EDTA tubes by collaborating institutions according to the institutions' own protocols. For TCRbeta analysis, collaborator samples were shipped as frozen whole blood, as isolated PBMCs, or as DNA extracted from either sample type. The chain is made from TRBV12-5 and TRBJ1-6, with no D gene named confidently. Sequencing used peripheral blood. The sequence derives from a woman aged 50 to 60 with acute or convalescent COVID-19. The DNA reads TGTGCTAGTGGTTTTCTGGTCACAGCTAATTCACCCCTCCACTTT. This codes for CASGFLVTANSPLHF. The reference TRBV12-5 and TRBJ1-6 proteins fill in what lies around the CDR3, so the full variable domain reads DARVTQTPRHKVTEMGQEVTMRCQPILGHNTVFWYRQTMMQGLELLAYFRNRAPLDDSGMPKDRFSAEMPDATLATLKIQPSEPRDSAVYFCASGFLVTANSPLHFGNGTRLTVT.